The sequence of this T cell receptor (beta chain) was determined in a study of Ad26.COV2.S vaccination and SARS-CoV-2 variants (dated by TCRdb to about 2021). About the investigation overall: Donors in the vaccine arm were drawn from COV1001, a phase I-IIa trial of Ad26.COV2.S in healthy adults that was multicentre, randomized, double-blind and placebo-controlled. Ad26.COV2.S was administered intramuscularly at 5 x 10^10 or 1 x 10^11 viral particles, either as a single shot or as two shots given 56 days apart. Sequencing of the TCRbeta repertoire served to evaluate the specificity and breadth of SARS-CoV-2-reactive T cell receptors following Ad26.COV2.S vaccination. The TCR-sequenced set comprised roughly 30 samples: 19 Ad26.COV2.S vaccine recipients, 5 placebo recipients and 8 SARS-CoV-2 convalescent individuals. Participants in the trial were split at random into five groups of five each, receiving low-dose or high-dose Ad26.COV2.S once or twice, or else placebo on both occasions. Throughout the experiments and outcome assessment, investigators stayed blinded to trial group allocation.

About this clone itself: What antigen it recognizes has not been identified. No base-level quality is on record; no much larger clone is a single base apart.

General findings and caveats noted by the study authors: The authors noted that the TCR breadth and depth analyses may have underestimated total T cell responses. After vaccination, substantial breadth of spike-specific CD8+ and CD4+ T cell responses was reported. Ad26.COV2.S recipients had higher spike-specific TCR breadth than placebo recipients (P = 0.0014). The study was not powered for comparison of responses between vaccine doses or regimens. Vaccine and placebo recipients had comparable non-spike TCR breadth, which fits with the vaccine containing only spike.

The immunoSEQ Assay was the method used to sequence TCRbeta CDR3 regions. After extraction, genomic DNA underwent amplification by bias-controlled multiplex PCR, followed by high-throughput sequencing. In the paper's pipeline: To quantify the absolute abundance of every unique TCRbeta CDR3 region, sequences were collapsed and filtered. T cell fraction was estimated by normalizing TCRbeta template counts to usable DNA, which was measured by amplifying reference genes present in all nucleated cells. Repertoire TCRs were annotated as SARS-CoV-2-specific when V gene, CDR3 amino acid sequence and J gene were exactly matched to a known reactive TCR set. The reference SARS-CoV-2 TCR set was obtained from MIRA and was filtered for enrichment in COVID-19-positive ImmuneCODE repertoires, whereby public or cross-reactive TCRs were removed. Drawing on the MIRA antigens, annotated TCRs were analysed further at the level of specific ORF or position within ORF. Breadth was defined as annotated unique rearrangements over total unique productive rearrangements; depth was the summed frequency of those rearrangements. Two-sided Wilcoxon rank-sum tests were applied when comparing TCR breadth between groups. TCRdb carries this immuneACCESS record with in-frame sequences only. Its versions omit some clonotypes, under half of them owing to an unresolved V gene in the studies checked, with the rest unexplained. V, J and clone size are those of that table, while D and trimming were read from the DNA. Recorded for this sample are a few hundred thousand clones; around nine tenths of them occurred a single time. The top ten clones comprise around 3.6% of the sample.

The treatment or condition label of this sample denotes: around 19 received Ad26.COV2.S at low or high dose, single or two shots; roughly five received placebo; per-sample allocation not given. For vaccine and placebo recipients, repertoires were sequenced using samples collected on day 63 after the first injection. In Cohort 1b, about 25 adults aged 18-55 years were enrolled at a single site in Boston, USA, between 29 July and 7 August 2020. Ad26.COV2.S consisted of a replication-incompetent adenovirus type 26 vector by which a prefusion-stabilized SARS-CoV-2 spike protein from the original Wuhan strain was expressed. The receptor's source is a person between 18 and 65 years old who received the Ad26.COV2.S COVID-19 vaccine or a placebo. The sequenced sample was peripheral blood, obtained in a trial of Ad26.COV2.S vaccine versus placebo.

The nucleotide sequence reads as follows: TGTGCCAGCAGCAAACAGGGGACTGGTACTGAAGCTTTCTTT. Translated, this is CASSKQGTGTEAFF. The V gene is TRBV11-1 and the J gene is TRBJ1-1; TRBD1 matches 7 bases in the middle. V lost 5 bases and J lost 5 bases, and the count of bases not matched to a germline gene is 8. Based on the germline V gene (reference sequence), the CDR1 and CDR2 sequences are SGHAT and FQDESV. The CDR3 sequence holds 14 residues, the cysteine and phenylalanine included. Just CDR3 DNA is preserved here, 42 bases in frame from base 1.